Sequencing of this TCR beta chain was carried out in a study of T cells in Graves' hyperthyroidism and ophthalmopathy. Study observations and caveats: Peripheral blood also featured most of the thyroid clonotypes expanded above 0.001.

With 3 bases removed from V and 10 bases from J, the gap between germline ends came to 13 bases. The CDR3 extends over 14 amino acids. From RNA transcripts, TCR beta CDR3 regions were amplified. TCR CDR3 underwent first-round RT-PCR with the HTBI primer set. A single record per CDR3 protein comes from TCRdb applying MiXCR to the multiplex PCR reads. The sample consists of 300,000 to 500,000 distinct CDR3 sequences, about an eighth of them appearing once. This clonotype was counted a few times. Its matching antigen is unknown. The sample taken for sequencing was blood. The rearrangement joins TRBV12-3 or TRBV12-4 to TRBJ1-6; D may be TRBD1 (5 bases). The TCR comes from a man between 45 and 60 years old with Graves' ophthalmopathy. The CDR3, as DNA: TGTGCCAGCAGTTTCAACGGGGGAGGATCACCCCTCCACTTT. As protein: CASSFNGGGSPLHF.